This T cell receptor (beta chain) was captured by sequencing in a study of cytomegalovirus exposure and HLA in healthy donors. Study details: HLA-typed donors were the source of around 85 million unique TCRs held in an early data release.

This clone turned up a few times. Germline-derived CDR1 and CDR2 are SGHTA and FQGTGA. The CDR3 covers 17 residues. Each donor was healthy, and each was a bone marrow donor. PCR involved 60 Vbeta and 13 Jbeta primers. Profiling relied on immunoSEQ multiplex PCR, and the TCRdb table lists in-frame clones only, not all of them. The sample lists around 130,000 clones; more than 75% were seen once. The clonotype was recovered from a man in his forties or fifties in good health and CMV-seronegative. The chain uses TRBV7-3 and TRBJ1-5, with 9 bases aligning to TRBD1. Input material: PBMCs. CDR3 protein: CAILWGQGAYSNQPQHF. CDR3 DNA sequence: TGTGCTATCCTTTGGGGACAGGGCGCTTATAGCAATCAGCCCCAGCATTTT.